These T cell receptor beta chains were read from a single sample in a study of blood T cell repertoires in COVID-19. Using immunoSEQ multiplex PCR, the repertoire was profiled, and TCRdb retains in-frame clones only, with some absent. Seen here are 400,000 or so clones, 85% to 90% observed once, and the top ten hold around 2.9%. The sample taken for sequencing was peripheral blood. These receptors originate from a human donor in a cohort sampled during active COVID-19. CDR3s leave out the opening cysteine and the closing phenylalanine or tryptophan. D genes are given only for firm matches.

TRBV19	TRBJ2-3	-	ASRGTTSTDTQY
TRBV10-3	TRBJ2-1	TRBD2	AISELAGGNRNEQF
TRBV18	TRBJ1-1	-	ASSREPAGAEAF
TRBV5-1	TRBJ1-2	-	ASSLLEDYGYT
TRBV28	TRBJ1-2	TRBD1	ASTVGGQANYGYT
TRBV4-2	TRBJ2-3	TRBD2	ASSQEQRGGRWPQY
TRBV5-6	TRBJ2-1	TRBD2	ASSPQAGLVTSEQF
TRBV7-3	TRBJ1-5	-	ASSFGVGGPQH
TRBV12-3/TRBV12-4	TRBJ2-5	-	ASSLMRWETQY
TRBV15	TRBJ2-7	-	ATSRDRESVDEQY
TRBV3-1/TRBV3-2	TRBJ1-2	-	ASSQGRDGYGYT
TRBV10-3	TRBJ1-3	TRBD1	ATYPTGGSGNTIY
TRBV5-1	TRBJ1-2	TRBD1	ASSSIYQPTGVYGYT
TRBV2	TRBJ2-1	TRBD2	ASSESFRGRPFYNEQF
TRBV30	TRBJ2-3	TRBD2	AWSVPTTTSGRGYTQY
TRBV7-8	TRBJ1-1	-	ASSLRPRTEAF
TRBV21-1	TRBJ2-1	-	ASSKVTGVKRKEQF
TRBV18	TRBJ2-7	TRBD1	ASSPVPTGGPSEQY
TRBV19	TRBJ1-1	TRBD1	ASTYGDSFLNTEAF
TRBV19	TRBJ2-5	TRBD1	ASSLRDRRETQY
TRBV7-2	TRBJ2-2	TRBD2	ASSLSSTGGAGELF
TRBV28	TRBJ1-3	-	ASSFGAGNTIY
TRBV15	TRBJ1-1	-	ATSRDYSQGTEAF
TRBV5-1	TRBJ2-7	TRBD2	ASSRGTSGGGEQY
TRBV5-1	TRBJ2-5	TRBD1	ASSSRTGGRETQY
TRBV28	TRBJ2-1	TRBD2	ASSTPGTSGRAKNEQF